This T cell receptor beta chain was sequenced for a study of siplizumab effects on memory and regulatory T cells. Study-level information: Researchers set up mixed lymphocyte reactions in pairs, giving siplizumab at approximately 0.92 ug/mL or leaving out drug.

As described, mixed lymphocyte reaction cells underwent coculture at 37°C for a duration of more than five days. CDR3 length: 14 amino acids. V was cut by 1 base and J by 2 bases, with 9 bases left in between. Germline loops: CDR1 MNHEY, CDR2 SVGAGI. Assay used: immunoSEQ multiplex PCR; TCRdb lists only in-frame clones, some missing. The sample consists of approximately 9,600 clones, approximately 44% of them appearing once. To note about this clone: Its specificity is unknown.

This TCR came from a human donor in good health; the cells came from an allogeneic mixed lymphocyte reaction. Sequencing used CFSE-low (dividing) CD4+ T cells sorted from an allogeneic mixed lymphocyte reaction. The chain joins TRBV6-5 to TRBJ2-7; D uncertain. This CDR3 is CASSYLLGTYEQYF. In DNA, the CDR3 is TGTGCCAGCAGTTACTTATTGGGAACCTACGAGCAGTACTTC.